These 28 T cell receptor beta chains came from one sample sequenced in a study of cytomegalovirus exposure and HLA in healthy donors. The PCR was carried out with 60 Vbeta primers and 13 Jbeta primers. Libraries were prepared by immunoSEQ multiplex PCR; TCRdb keeps only in-frame clonotypes and omits some of them. This sample has about 130,000 clones, with around 78% found just once. Source material: PBMCs. Every receptor here comes from a woman aged 50 to 60 in good health and CMV-seronegative.

This clone was found once. This rearrangement joins TRBV28 to TRBJ1-3; tentative D call: TRBD1 (6 bases). The CDR3 is made up of 15 amino acids. The ends were cut back, 5 bases at V and 2 bases at J, with 13 bases in the middle. Germline CDR1 and CDR2: MDHEN and SYDVKM. CDR3 sequence reads: CASSPTGRTGNTIYF. In DNA, the CDR3 is TGTGCCAGCAGTCCTACAGGGCGTACTGGAAACACCATATATTTT.

The chain links TRBV4-2 to TRBJ1-5; TRBD1 might be the D (5 bases). Trimming removed 1 base at V and 3 bases at J, with 13 bases between. CDR1 and CDR2 (germline): LGHNA, YNFKEQ. This CDR3 has 16 amino acids. The CDR3 loop is CASSQGAGEDNQPQHF. The CDR3 nucleotides are TGTGCCAGCAGCCAAGGCGCGGGGGAAGACAATCAGCCCCAGCATTTT.

The chain recombines TRBV6-1 with TRBJ1-1; D gene ambiguous. V shed 4 bases and J shed 2 bases, with 8 bases lying between them. CDR1 MNHNS and CDR2 SASEGT come from the germline V gene. The CDR3 sequence is 13 residues long. In DNA form, the CDR3 reads TGTGCCAGCAGTGGGCTTCGTAACACTGAAGCTTTCTTT. Residues: CASSGLRNTEAFF.

The CDR3 loop reads CASSLSSAGGRGRSPLHF. CDR3 nucleotide sequence: TGTGCCAGCAGCTTATCCTCCGCGGGTGGCAGGGGGCGTTCACCCCTCCACTTT. The chain links TRBV7-8 to TRBJ1-6; 8 nucleotides agree with TRBD1. Per germline, CDR1 SGHVS and CDR2 FQNEAQ. J gave up 9 bases and V 2 bases, and 15 bases lay outside the gene matches. This CDR3 spans 18 amino acids.

CDR3 nucleotide sequence: TGTGCCAGCTCACCAATGAACAGTGAAAAACTGTTTTTT. It encodes CASSPMNSEKLFF. The chain combines TRBV18 with TRBJ1-4, with unresolved D. Germline loops: CDR1 KGHSH, CDR2 LQKENI. CDR3 length: 13 amino acids. The V and J ends lost 2 bases and 7 bases respectively, with 8 bases between them. Based on the CDR3 plus reference TRBV18 and TRBJ1-4, the full variable domain is NAGVMQNPRHLVRRRGQEARLRCSPMKGHSHVYWYRQLPEEGLKFMVYLQKENIIDESGMPKERFSAEFPKEGPSILRIQQVVRGDSAAYFCASSPMNSEKLFFGSGTQLSVL.

This sequence joins TRBV2 and TRBJ1-5; no clear D gene. Germline V gene data show CDR1 as SNHLY and CDR2 as FYNNEI. V was trimmed by 4 bases and J by 4 bases, leaving 20 bases between them. The CDR3 is 17 amino acids. CDR3 amino acids: CASSGKVGDLGNQPQHF. The CDR3, as DNA: TGTGCCAGCAGTGGAAAGGTGGGAGACTTGGGTAATCAGCCCCAGCATTTT.

The CDR3 DNA reads TGTGCCACCAGCAGAGGACTAGCGGTGTACAATGAGCAGTTCTTC. As protein: CATSRGLAVYNEQFF. V is TRBV15 and J is TRBJ2-1, with 9 bases fitting TRBD2. V lost 1 base and J lost 4; bases outside the gene matches: 2. In germline, CDR1 is LNHNV, CDR2 YYDKDF (reference sequence). There are 15 residues in the CDR3.

The chain is built from TRBV6-5 and TRBJ1-1; 7 bases match TRBD1. Germline assignment: CDR1 MNHEY and CDR2 SVGAGI. The CDR3 is made up of 13 amino acids. V was pared by 11 bases and J by 3 bases, with 9 bases of the junction left unmatched. In DNA, the CDR3 is TGTGCCTCCAGCAGGGGGTTGGACACTGAAGCTTTCTTT. Translating gives CASSRGLDTEAFF.

This rearrangement joins TRBV6-5 to TRBJ2-7; TRBD1 agrees at 9 bases. The CDR3 length is 15 residues. Germline assignment: CDR1 MNHEY and CDR2 SVGAGI. After removal of 2 bases from V and 0 bases from J, the junction contained 2 bases not matched to a gene. The CDR3 sequence is CASSYGGQGSYEQYV. CDR3 sequence (DNA): TGTGCCAGCAGTTACGGGGGACAGGGCTCCTACGAGCAGTACGTC.

This clone was counted once. The chain recombines TRBV28 with TRBJ2-3, with 7 bases identical to TRBD2. The CDR3 is 17 amino acids. CDR1 and CDR2 from the germline V gene are MDHEN and SYDVKM. V shed 3 bases and J 0 bases; nucleotides not matched to a gene: 9. The CDR3 DNA is TGTGCCAGCAGTTTTAATTCCCCGGGGGGTAGCACAGATACGCAGTATTTT. This gives the protein CASSFNSPGGSTDTQYF.

The chain carries TRBV19 and TRBJ2-7; a weak D match, TRBD2 (6 bases). In germline, CDR1 is LNHDA, CDR2 SQIVND (reference sequence). This CDR3 is built from 12 residues. V lost 9 bases to trimming and J lost 1 base, with 10 bases between them. The CDR3 here is CASSGLSYEQYF. The CDR3 bases are TGTGCCAGCTCGGGACTTTCCTACGAGCAGTACTTC.

The chain recombines TRBV5-6 with TRBJ2-3, with D unclear. This CDR3 comprises 13 residues. From germline, CDR1 is SGHDT and CDR2 YYEEEE. V lost 3 bases and J lost 7, with 12 bases in between. DNA for the CDR3: TGTGCCAGCAGCTCCCCTAGTGCGAATACGCAGTATTTT. It translates to CASSSPSANTQYF.

About this clone: Other DNA variants within this sample encode the same CDR3. The rearrangement links TRBV9 to TRBJ2-1; no firm D call. V was pared by 3 bases and J by 0 bases, with 4 bases between. Germline CDR1 is SGDLS and CDR2 is YYNGEE. The CDR3 runs 13 residues. The CDR3 here is CASSGSSYNEQFF. CDR3 in DNA: TGTGCCAGCAGCGGGAGCTCCTACAATGAGCAGTTCTTC.

V and J are TRBV6-4 and TRBJ2-1, with 10 bases identical to TRBD2. Germline-derived CDR1 and CDR2 are MRHNA and SNTAGT. The CDR3 contains 15 residues. V shed 4 bases, J shed 6 bases, and the junction held 6 bases outside the gene matches. The CDR3 loop is CASSVASGSVNEQFF. The CDR3 coding sequence is TGTGCCAGCAGTGTGGCTAGCGGGAGCGTCAATGAGCAGTTCTTC.

The V and J genes are TRBV5-1 and TRBJ1-1; the D gene is possibly TRBD1 (5 bases). The CDR3 is made up of 15 amino acids. The V and J ends lost 7 bases and 0 bases respectively, with 16 bases between them. Germline lookup yields CDR1 SGHRS and CDR2 YFSETQ. CDR3: CASAAGSGVNTEAFF. The DNA for the CDR3 is TGCGCCAGCGCCGCAGGGTCGGGGGTGAACACTGAAGCTTTCTTT.

V and J are TRBV20-1 and TRBJ1-1; D remains unclear. The CDR3 contains 11 residues. Germline V gene data show CDR1 as DFQATT and CDR2 as SNEGSKA (reference sequence). Between the trimmed V and J ends, which lost 7 bases and 4 bases, there was a span of 10 bases. CDR3 sequence reads: CSGHSSTEAFF. The CDR3 nucleotides read TGCAGTGGTCATTCGAGCACTGAAGCTTTCTTT.

The chain couples TRBV29-1 to TRBJ1-6; 7 positions agree with TRBD1. Germline-derived CDR1 and CDR2 are SQVTM and ANQGSEA. V lost 5 bases and J lost 10; bases outside the gene matches: 11. The CDR3 is 14 amino acids. Here the CDR3 reads CSVRGGTAASPLHF. In DNA form, the CDR3 reads TGCAGCGTTCGAGGGGGGACAGCTGCATCACCCCTCCACTTT.

The chain joins TRBV21-1 to TRBJ1-1; the listed D gene, TRBD1, was not tested against the DNA. TRBV21-1 is a recognized pseudogene. The CDR3 spans 12 residues. CDR3 DNA: TGTGCCAGCAAAGACAGCTACACTGAAGCTTTCTTT. Its protein product is CASKDSYTEAFF.

The J gene is TRBJ1-4, the V gene TRBV6-1; D may be TRBD1 (5 bases). Germline V gene sequence: CDR1 MNHNS, CDR2 SASEGT. V lost 7 bases to trimming and J lost 8 bases, with 11 bases between them. The CDR3 is made up of 12 amino acids. The CDR3 DNA is TGTGCCAGCACCAGGGACTCGGAAAAACTGTTTTTT. Protein sequence: CASTRDSEKLFF.

V is TRBV29-1 and J is TRBJ2-1; maybe TRBD1 (9 bases). Trimming removed 7 bases at V and 7 bases at J, with 29 bases between. Germline V CDR1 and CDR2: SQVTM, ANQGSEA. The CDR3 covers 17 residues. This CDR3 is CSGQGGGAGGGWNEQFF. The CDR3 DNA follows: TGCAGCGGACAGGGGGGCGGGGCGGGAGGAGGCTGGAATGAGCAGTTCTTC.

V gene TRBV7-2 combines with J gene TRBJ2-2, with D perhaps TRBD2 (6 bases). This CDR3 region has 18 residues. Trimming took off 4 bases at V and 3 bases at J, with 21 bases between the two ends. In germline, CDR1 is SGHTA, CDR2 FQGNSA. CDR3 coding DNA: TGTGCCAGCAGCTCCTCCACGTTGGAGCGGGCTTACACCGGGGAGCTGTTTTTT. Its translation is CASSSSTLERAYTGELFF.

This clone has only one observation. V usage is TRBV5-1 and J usage is TRBJ2-1, with 10 bases matching TRBD2. CDR1 and CDR2 (germline): SGHRS, YFSETQ. The CDR3 is 15 amino acids. J gave up 6 bases and V 2 bases, and 5 bases lay outside the gene matches. CDR3 amino acids: CASSFGTSEVNEQFF. The CDR3 nucleotides read TGCGCCAGCAGCTTCGGGACTAGCGAGGTCAATGAGCAGTTCTTC.

The chain uses TRBV28 and TRBJ1-1; D gene ambiguous. Germline V gives CDR1 MDHEN, CDR2 SYDVKM. The CDR3 extends over 14 amino acids. Trimming pared 3 bases from V and 5 bases from J, leaving 13 bases between. The CDR3 sequence: CASSFFIGKTEAFF. The CDR3 DNA reads as TGTGCCAGCAGTTTTTTCATCGGGAAAACTGAAGCTTTCTTT. Full variable domain (outside the CDR3, taken from reference TRBV28 and TRBJ1-1): DVKVTQSSRYLVKRTGEKVFLECVQDMDHENMFWYRQDPGLGLRLIYFSYDVKMKEKGDIPEGYSVSREKKERFSLILESASTNQTSMYLCASSFFIGKTEAFFGQGTRLTVV.

Turning to this clone: The junction and the germline gene differ at one end; a read error may be behind it. CDR3 in DNA: TGTGCCACCAGTAGAGACCCAGGTTCTAACTATGGCTACACCTTC. This translates into CATSRDPGSNYGYTF. V and J are TRBV15 and TRBJ1-2; D gene uncertain. Germline CDR1 and CDR2: LNHNV and YYDKDF (reference sequence). The CDR3 covers 15 residues. The whole variable domain, remainder taken from reference TRBV15 and TRBJ1-2, is DAMVIQNPRYQVTQFGKPVTLSCSQTLNHNVMYWYQQKSSQAPKLLFHYYDKDFNNEADTPDNFQSRRPNTSFCFLDIRSPGLGDTAMYLCATSRDPGSNYGYTFGSGTRLTVV.

The chain joins TRBV19 to TRBJ2-1; D gene unclear. This CDR3 region has 15 residues. V was trimmed by 1 base and J by 0 bases, leaving 7 bases between them. Per germline, CDR1 LNHDA and CDR2 SQIVND (reference sequence). CDR3 nucleotide sequence: TGTGCCAGTAGTATAGTTCTACGCTCCTACAATGAGCAGTTCTTC. Its protein product is CASSIVLRSYNEQFF.

The chain has TRBV29-1 and TRBJ2-1; D is perhaps TRBD2 (5 bases). The CDR3 consists of 15 residues. V lost 4 bases to trimming and J lost 3 bases, with 16 bases between them. Germline-derived CDR1 and CDR2 are SQVTM and ANQGSEA. The CDR3 reads CSVASGGSIYNEQFF. The DNA of the CDR3 is TGCAGCGTTGCCTCTGGTGGGAGTATCTACAATGAGCAGTTCTTC.

The chain recombines TRBV27 with TRBJ1-1; D remains ambiguous. The V gene lost 2 bases and the J gene lost 13 bases, with 17 bases spanning the gap. This CDR3 contains 13 residues. The V gene's germline CDR1 is MNHEY and CDR2 SMNVEV (reference sequence). CDR3 residues: CASSLGRRQRCFF. In DNA, the CDR3 is TGTGCCAGCAGTTTAGGTCGCCGCCAGAGGTGTTTCTTT.

This sequence joins TRBV19 and TRBJ2-3; 7 nucleotides line up with TRBD1. V was pared by 5 bases and J by 4 bases, with 3 bases of the junction left unmatched. This CDR3 has 13 amino acids. Germline V CDR1 and CDR2: LNHDA, SQIVND (reference sequence). This chain's CDR3 is CASSPGQADTQYF. In DNA, the CDR3 is TGTGCCAGTAGTCCCGGACAGGCAGATACGCAGTATTTT.